A selection of T cell receptor beta chains follows, all from one sample in a study of human T cells and chemical hapten exposure. MiXCR, applied by TCRdb to the RACE reads, yields one record per CDR3 protein. This sample yields some 82,000 distinct CDR3 sequences, of which around 7% are seen a single time; 1.3% belongs to the top ten. The specimen was whole blood, collected in connection with sensitization to the hapten diphenylcyclopropenone (DPC). The receptors were sampled from a young woman with alopecia areata. Some clones in this sample may be carry-over from other donors' samples. Each CDR3 is given with its conserved first and last residue. A D gene is named only where the DNA matches it firmly. The size field is filled for only some rows; it gives once, few, many or a size class.

v_gene,d_gene,abundance,j_gene,CDR3nt,CDR3aa
TRBV20-1,NA,many,TRBJ2-1,TGCAGTCCTTTAGCTGATTACAATGAGCAGTTCTTC,CSPLADYNEQFF
TRBV10-3,NA,NA,TRBJ2-1,TGTGCCATCCTCGGGGAGAGGACGGGTGAGCAGTTCTTC,CAILGERTGEQFF
TRBV29-1,TRBD1,few,TRBJ2-6,TGCAGCGTTTCTGGGACAGCGAACTCTGGGGCCAACGTCCTGACTTTC,CSVSGTANSGANVLTF
TRBV12-3/TRBV12-4,TRBD1,NA,TRBJ1-5,TGTGCCAGCAGTCCCCAAGGGACAGGGAATCAGCCCCAGCATTTT,CASSPQGTGNQPQHF
TRBV27,TRBD1,many,TRBJ2-7,TGTGCCAGCAGTCCCGGACAGGGAGGTCGCGAGCAGTACTTC,CASSPGQGGREQYF
TRBV7-2,NA,many,TRBJ2-7,TGTGCCAGCAGCTTTGGCGATTACGAGCAGTACTTC,CASSFGDYEQYF
TRBV12-5,NA,many,TRBJ2-3,TGTGCTAGTGGTTGGCTGACAGATACGCAGTATTTT,CASGWLTDTQYF
TRBV3-1,TRBD2,many,TRBJ2-3,TGTGCCAGCAGCCAAGTAGCGGGGGGGTTTGCAGATACGCAGTATTTT,CASSQVAGGFADTQYF
TRBV18,NA,many,TRBJ1-2,TGTGCCAGCTCACCCGGGACGGTATATGGCTACACCTTC,CASSPGTVYGYTF
TRBV2,NA,many,TRBJ1-2,TGTGCCAGCAGTGAACCCCGCCACGGCCCGAACTATGGCTACACCTTC,CASSEPRHGPNYGYTF
TRBV3-1,NA,many,TRBJ2-7,TGTGCCAGCAGCCAGGGGGCCTACGAGCAGTACTTC,CASSQGAYEQYF
TRBV2,NA,few,TRBJ1-2,TGTGCCAGCAGACCGGGACCGACCCATGGCTACACCTTC,CASRPGPTHGYTF
TRBV29-1,NA,many,TRBJ1-1,TGCAGCGTTGCTGGCTCCAACACTGAAGCTTTCTTT,CSVAGSNTEAFF
TRBV5-5,NA,many,TRBJ1-2,TGTGCCAGCAGCATAGAGCCTGGCGGCTACACCTTC,CASSIEPGGYTF
TRBV14,TRBD2,few,TRBJ2-7,TGTGCCAGCAGCCCACTTACTAGCGGGGGGAGCTACGAGCAGTACTTC,CASSPLTSGGSYEQYF
TRBV10-3,NA,few,TRBJ1-5,TGTGCCATCAGTGACGGGAGTCAGCCCCAGCATTTT,CAISDGSQPQHF
TRBV6-6,NA,many,TRBJ1-1,TGTGCCAGCAGTTCACCGGGCCACCAGGCCCCTGAAGCTTTCTTT,CASSSPGHQAPEAFF
TRBV30,NA,many,TRBJ1-2,TGTGCCTGGGGGAGGGGCAGGGGAGATGGCTACACCTTC,CAWGRGRGDGYTF
TRBV19,NA,many,TRBJ2-6,TGTGCCAGTAGTATAGAATCCTCTGGGGCCAACGTCCTGACTTTC,CASSIESSGANVLTF
TRBV20-1,TRBD1,many,TRBJ2-1,TGCAGTGCTAGAGCCGGACAGGTATACTACAATGAGCAGTTCTTC,CSARAGQVYYNEQFF
TRBV11-2,NA,NA,TRBJ1-2,TGTGCCAGCAGCCAACTCACGGGGGGCGGTTTTGGCTACACCTTC,CASSQLTGGGFGYTF
TRBV6-1,NA,many,TRBJ1-1,TGTGCCAGCAGTGTATCAGCCGCGAACACTGAAGCTTTCTTT,CASSVSAANTEAFF
TRBV24-1,NA,few,TRBJ1-2,TGTGCCACCCCCTATGGCCGGAACTATGGCTACACCTTC,CATPYGRNYGYTF
TRBV20-1,NA,many,TRBJ1-1,TGCAGTGCTGGGCCCAATAGCGCTGAAGCTTTCTTT,CSAGPNSAEAFF
TRBV20-1,NA,few,TRBJ1-6,TGCAGTGCTAGCCGGCAGGATAATTCACCCCTCAACTTT,CSASRQDNSPLNF
TRBV19,NA,NA,TRBJ2-7,TGTGCCAGTAGTAGCGGGACCTCCTACGAGCAGTACTTC,CASSSGTSYEQYF
TRBV7-9,NA,many,TRBJ1-1,TGTGCCAGCAGCTTTCCGGCAGGGCCCCCTGAAGCTTTCTTT,CASSFPAGPPEAFF
TRBV7-3,TRBD1,many,TRBJ2-6,TGTGCCAGCAGCGAAGGACCGGGACAGGGAGCTGGGGCCAACGTCCTGACTTTC,CASSEGPGQGAGANVLTF
TRBV5-6,NA,NA,TRBJ1-2,TGTGCCAGCAGCTTGGTAGGACAGATTGTGGGCTACACCTTC,CASSLVGQIVGYTF
TRBV9,NA,many,TRBJ2-2,TGTGCCAGCAGCGTAGCGGCAGGTTACACCGGGGAGCTGTTTTTT,CASSVAAGYTGELFF
TRBV5-1,NA,few,TRBJ1-1,TGCGCCAGCAGTCCCGTGGGGGTGGTAAACACTGAAGCTTTCTTT,CASSPVGVVNTEAFF
TRBV30,TRBD1,many,TRBJ2-3,TGTGCCTGGAGTGCGGCGGACAGGGACACAGATACGCAGTATTTT,CAWSAADRDTDTQYF
TRBV5-1,TRBD2,many,TRBJ2-1,TGCGCCAGCAGCTGGGGGGGGTCGGATGAGCAGTTCTTC,CASSWGGSDEQFF
TRBV6-1,TRBD1,medium-sized,TRBJ2-5,TGTGCCAGCAGTGAGACCACCGGGACAGGGGAAGAGACCCAGTACTTC,CASSETTGTGEETQYF
TRBV2,TRBD1,many,TRBJ2-5,TGTGCCAGCAGAATGGGACAGGGACAAGAGACCCAGTACTTC,CASRMGQGQETQYF
TRBV7-9,TRBD1,many,TRBJ2-1,TGTGCCAGCAGCTCCGACAGGGATACGTTCTTC,CASSSDRDTFF
TRBV18,NA,few,TRBJ2-3,TGTGCCAGCTCACCCCCCGGTCTAGGAGGTAAAGATACGCAGTATTTT,CASSPPGLGGKDTQYF
TRBV12-3/TRBV12-4,NA,many,TRBJ2-3,TGTGCCAGCAGTAAACGGGCCGCAGATACGCAGTATTTT,CASSKRAADTQYF
TRBV4-1,NA,many,TRBJ1-2,TGCGCCAGCAGCCAAGGTGTGGGCAGGGCTGTAGGCTACACCTTC,CASSQGVGRAVGYTF
TRBV3-1,NA,NA,TRBJ1-5,TGTGCCAGCAGCCCCGGGGCCGGGGCCCCCCATCAGCCCCAGCATTTT,CASSPGAGAPHQPQHF
TRBV27,NA,few,TRBJ1-3,TGTGCCAGCAGTTTAACGGACGGAAACACCATATATTTT,CASSLTDGNTIYF
TRBV7-8,TRBD1,few,TRBJ1-2,TGTGCCAGCAGCTTTTTGGGGACAGGGAATGGCTACACCTTC,CASSFLGTGNGYTF
TRBV2,NA,many,TRBJ2-7,TGTGCCAGCTCTATCCTGGGAGTCGAGCAGTACTTC,CASSILGVEQYF
TRBV18,TRBD2,NA,TRBJ2-5,TGTGCCAGCTCACTCCGGACTAGCGGGGGAGAGGCTCAAGAGACCCAGTACTTC,CASSLRTSGGEAQETQYF
TRBV2,NA,many,TRBJ2-7,TGTGCCAGCAAAGTGTCAGCCGTGATCTACGAGCAGTACTTC,CASKVSAVIYEQYF
TRBV5-4,TRBD2,NA,TRBJ2-1,TGTGCCAGCAGCCCGGGACTAGCTCAGGCCGATGAGCAGTTCTTC,CASSPGLAQADEQFF
TRBV12-3/TRBV12-4,TRBD1,many,TRBJ1-2,TGTGCCAGCAGTTACGGACAGGGGGCCTATGGCTACACCTTC,CASSYGQGAYGYTF
TRBV5-1,NA,few,TRBJ1-1,TGCGCCAGCAGCTTGGCCGGAGGAGGTATGAACACTGAAGCTTTCTTT,CASSLAGGGMNTEAFF
TRBV6-1,NA,few,TRBJ1-5,TGTGCCAGCAGTGATTTTTTTACGGAGCCCCAGCATTTT,CASSDFFTEPQHF
TRBV20-1,NA,NA,TRBJ1-1,TGCAGTGCTAGAGTGCAGGGAACTGAAGCTTTCTTT,CSARVQGTEAFF
TRBV4-1,NA,many,TRBJ2-4,TGCGCCAGCAGCCGGGCAGGTGAAAGAAACATTCAGTACTTC,CASSRAGERNIQYF
TRBV3-1,TRBD1,many,TRBJ2-7,TGTGCCAGCAGCCAAGCGGGACAGGGGTGGCAGTACTTC,CASSQAGQGWQYF
TRBV6-6,TRBD2,many,TRBJ2-7,TGTGCCAGCAGCCCGGGCCGGGAGGAGTACTTC,CASSPGREEYF
TRBV12-3/TRBV12-4,NA,few,TRBJ1-1,TGTGCCAGCAGTTTGGAGGGAACCCAGGGGCGGAAAACTGAAGCTTTCTTT,CASSLEGTQGRKTEAFF